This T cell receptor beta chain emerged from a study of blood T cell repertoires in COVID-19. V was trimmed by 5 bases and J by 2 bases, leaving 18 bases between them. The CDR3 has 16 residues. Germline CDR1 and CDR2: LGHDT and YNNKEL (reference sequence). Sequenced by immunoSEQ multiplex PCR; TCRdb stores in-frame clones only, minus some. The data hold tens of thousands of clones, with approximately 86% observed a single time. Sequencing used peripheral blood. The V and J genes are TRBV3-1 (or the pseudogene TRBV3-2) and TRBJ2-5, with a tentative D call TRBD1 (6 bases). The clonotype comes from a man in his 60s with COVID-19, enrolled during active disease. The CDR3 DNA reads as TGTGCCAGCAGCTCTTTCGACAGGCCGGATCAAGAGACCCAGTACTTC. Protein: CASSSFDRPDQETQYF.